Detailed here is one T cell receptor (beta chain). Unmatched junction bases numbered 8, after V lost 0 bases and J lost 4 bases. Germline assignment: CDR1 SNHLY and CDR2 FYNNEI. This CDR3 spans 16 amino acids. This specimen comes from a study of blood T cell repertoires in COVID-19. Profiling relied on immunoSEQ multiplex PCR, and the TCRdb table lists in-frame clones only, not all of them. The sample lists about 180,000 clones, around 83% occurring once. This chain links TRBV2 with TRBJ1-2; TRBD1 agrees at 7 bases. This sequence was found in a man in his forties or fifties who had recovered from COVID-19. The sequenced sample was PBMCs or T cells enriched from blood (not recorded which). The CDR3 bases are TGTGCCAGCAGTGAAGCACTCGGGCAGGGGGGCTATGGCTACACCTTC. Residues: CASSEALGQGGYGYTF.